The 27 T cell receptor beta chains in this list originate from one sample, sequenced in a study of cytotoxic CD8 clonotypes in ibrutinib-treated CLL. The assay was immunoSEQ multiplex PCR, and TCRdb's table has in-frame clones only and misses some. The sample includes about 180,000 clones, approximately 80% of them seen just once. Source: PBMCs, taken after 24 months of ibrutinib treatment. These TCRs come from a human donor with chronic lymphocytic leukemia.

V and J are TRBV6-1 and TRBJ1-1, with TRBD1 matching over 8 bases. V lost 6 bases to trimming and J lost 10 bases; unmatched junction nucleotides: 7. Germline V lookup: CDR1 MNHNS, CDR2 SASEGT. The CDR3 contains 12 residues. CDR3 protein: CASRVRQGRAFF. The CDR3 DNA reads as TGTGCCAGCAGGGTCAGACAGGGGAGAGCTTTCTTT.

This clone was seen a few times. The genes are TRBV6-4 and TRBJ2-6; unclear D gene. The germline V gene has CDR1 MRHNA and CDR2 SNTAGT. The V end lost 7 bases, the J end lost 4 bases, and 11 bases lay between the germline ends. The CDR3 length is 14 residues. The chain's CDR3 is CASTGRIGANVLTF. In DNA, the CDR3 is TGTGCCAGCACTGGACGTATCGGGGCCAACGTCCTGACTTTC.

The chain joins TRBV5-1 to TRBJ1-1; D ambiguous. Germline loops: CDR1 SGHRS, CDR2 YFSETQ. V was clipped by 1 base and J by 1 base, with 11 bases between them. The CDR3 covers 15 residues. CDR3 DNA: TGCGCCAGCAGCTTGTCGATGGGCGGGAACACTGAAGCTTTCTTT. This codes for CASSLSMGGNTEAFF.

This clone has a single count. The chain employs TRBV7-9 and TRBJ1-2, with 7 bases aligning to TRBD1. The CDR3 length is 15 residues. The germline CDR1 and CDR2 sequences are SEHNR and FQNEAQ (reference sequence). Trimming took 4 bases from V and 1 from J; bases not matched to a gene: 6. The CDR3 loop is CASSSSRGGNYGYTF. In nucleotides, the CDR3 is TGTGCCAGCAGCTCGTCCAGGGGGGGTAACTATGGCTACACCTTC.

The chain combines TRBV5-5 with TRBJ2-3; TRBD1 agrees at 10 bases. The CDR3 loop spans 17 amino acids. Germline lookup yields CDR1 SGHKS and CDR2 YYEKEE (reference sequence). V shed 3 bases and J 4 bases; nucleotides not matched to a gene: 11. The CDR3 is CASSSGTGVRGSDTQYF. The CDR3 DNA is TGTGCCAGCAGCTCCGGGACAGGGGTAAGAGGGTCAGATACGCAGTATTTT.

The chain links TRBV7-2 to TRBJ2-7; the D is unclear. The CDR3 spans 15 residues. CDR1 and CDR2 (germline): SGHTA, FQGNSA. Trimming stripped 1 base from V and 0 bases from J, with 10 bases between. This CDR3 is CASSLGAVPSYEQYF. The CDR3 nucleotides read TGTGCCAGCAGCTTAGGGGCGGTGCCCTCCTACGAGCAGTACTTC.

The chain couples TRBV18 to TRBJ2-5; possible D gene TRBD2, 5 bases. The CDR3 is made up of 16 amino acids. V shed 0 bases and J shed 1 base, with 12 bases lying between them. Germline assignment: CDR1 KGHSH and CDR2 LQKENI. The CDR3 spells CASSPPGAAGQETQYF. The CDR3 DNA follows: TGTGCCAGCTCACCACCAGGAGCGGCAGGCCAAGAGACCCAGTACTTC.

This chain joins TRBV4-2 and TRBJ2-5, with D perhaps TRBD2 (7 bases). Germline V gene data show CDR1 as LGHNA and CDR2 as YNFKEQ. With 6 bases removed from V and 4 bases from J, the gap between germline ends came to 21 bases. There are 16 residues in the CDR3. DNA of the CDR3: TGTGCCAGCAGTCGGGGGCGGGGAGGGTCGGTAGAGACCCAGTACTTC. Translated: CASSRGRGGSVETQYF.

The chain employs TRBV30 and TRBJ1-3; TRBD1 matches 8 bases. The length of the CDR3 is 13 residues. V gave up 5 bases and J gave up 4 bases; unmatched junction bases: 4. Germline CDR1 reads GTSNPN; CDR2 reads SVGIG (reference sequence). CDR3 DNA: TGTGCCTGGGTCGACAGGGGCGGAAACACCATATATTTT. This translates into CAWVDRGGNTIYF.

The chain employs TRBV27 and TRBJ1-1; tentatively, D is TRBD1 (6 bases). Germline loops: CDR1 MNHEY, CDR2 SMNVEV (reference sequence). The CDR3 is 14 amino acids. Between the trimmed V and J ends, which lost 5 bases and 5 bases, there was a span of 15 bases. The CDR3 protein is CASSHALQGTEAFF. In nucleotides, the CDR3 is TGTGCCAGCAGTCACGCCCTACAGGGTACTGAAGCTTTCTTT.

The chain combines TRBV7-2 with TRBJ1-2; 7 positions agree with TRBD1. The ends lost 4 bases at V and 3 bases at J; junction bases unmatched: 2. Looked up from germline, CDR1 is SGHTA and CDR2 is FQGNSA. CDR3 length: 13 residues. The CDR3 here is CASSSDRDYGYTF. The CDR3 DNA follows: TGTGCCAGCAGCTCCGACAGGGACTATGGCTACACCTTC.

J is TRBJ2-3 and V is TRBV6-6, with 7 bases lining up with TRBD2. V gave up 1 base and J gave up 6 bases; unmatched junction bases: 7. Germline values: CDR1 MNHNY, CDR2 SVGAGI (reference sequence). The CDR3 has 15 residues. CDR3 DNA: TGTGCCAGCAGTTACTGGGCGGGAGTGGGTGATACGCAGTATTTT. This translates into CASSYWAGVGDTQYF.

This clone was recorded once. The DNA for the CDR3 is TGTGCCAGCTCGGACAATGAGCAGTTCTTC. Protein: CASSDNEQFF. The rearrangement uses TRBV25-1 and TRBJ2-1; D not certain. The length of the CDR3 is 10 residues. V was clipped by 8 bases and J by 5 bases, with 4 bases between them. Germline-derived CDR1 and CDR2 are MGHDK and SYGVNS.

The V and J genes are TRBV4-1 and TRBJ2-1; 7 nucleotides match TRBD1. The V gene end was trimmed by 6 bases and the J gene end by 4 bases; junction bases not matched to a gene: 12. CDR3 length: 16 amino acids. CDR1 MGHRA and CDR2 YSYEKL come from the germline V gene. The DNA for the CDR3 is TGCGCCAGCAGACACCAAAGTCCGGACAGGTACAATGAGCAGTTCTTC. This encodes CASRHQSPDRYNEQFF.

Here the CDR3 reads CASTRGNSPLHF. The CDR3 bases are TGTGCCAGCACCAGGGGGAATTCACCCCTCCACTTT. V and J are TRBV6-5 and TRBJ1-6, with TRBD1 matching over 7 bases. Trimming at V came to 7 bases and at J to 7 bases, leaving 1 base not matched to a gene. This CDR3 has 12 residues. In germline, CDR1 is MNHEY, CDR2 SVGAGI.

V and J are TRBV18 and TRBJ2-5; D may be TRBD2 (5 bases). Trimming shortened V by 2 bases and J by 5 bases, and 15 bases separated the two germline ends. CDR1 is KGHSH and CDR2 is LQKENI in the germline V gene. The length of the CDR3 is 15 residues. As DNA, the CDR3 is TGTGCCAGCTCACCAGCGGGTTCCTCGCGGGAGACCCAGTACTTC. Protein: CASSPAGSSRETQYF.

The CDR3 loop is CAWSVGLGQRTNYGYTF. Written as DNA, the CDR3 is TGTGCCTGGAGTGTAGGTCTGGGACAGCGGACAAACTATGGCTACACCTTC. The genes are TRBV30 and TRBJ1-2, with 7 bases matching TRBD1. This CDR3 is 17 amino acids long. The junction had 12 bases not matched to a gene; V was cut back by 0 bases and J by 2 bases. Germline CDR1 reads GTSNPN; CDR2 reads SVGIG (reference sequence).

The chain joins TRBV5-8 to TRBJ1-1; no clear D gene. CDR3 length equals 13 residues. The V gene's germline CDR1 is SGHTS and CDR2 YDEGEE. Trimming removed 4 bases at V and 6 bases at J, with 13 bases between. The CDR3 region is CASSPWTYPEAFF. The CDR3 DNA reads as TGTGCCAGCAGCCCATGGACGTACCCTGAAGCTTTCTTT.

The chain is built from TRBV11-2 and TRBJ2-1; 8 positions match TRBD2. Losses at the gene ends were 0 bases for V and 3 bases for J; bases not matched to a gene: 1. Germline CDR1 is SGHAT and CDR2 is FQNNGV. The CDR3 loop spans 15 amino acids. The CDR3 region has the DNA TGTGCCAGCAGCTTAGAGCGGGGGGACTACAATGAGCAGTTCTTC. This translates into CASSLERGDYNEQFF.

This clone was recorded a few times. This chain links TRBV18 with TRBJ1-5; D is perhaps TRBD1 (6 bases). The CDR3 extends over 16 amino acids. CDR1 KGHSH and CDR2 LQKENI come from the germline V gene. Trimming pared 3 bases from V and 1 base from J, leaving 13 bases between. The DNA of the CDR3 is TGTGCCAGCTCACCCCGACCGGACAGCAGCAATCAGCCCCAGCATTTT. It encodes CASSPRPDSSNQPQHF.

As DNA, the CDR3 is TGTGCCAGCATCCTAGGGGTTGGCACCGGGGAGCTGTTTTTT. Residues: CASILGVGTGELFF. The rearrangement joins TRBV7-2 to TRBJ2-2; the D gene is possibly TRBD1 (5 bases). V shed 7 bases and J shed 4 bases, with 13 bases lying between them. The CDR3 runs 14 residues. The germline gives CDR1 SGHTA, CDR2 FQGNSA.

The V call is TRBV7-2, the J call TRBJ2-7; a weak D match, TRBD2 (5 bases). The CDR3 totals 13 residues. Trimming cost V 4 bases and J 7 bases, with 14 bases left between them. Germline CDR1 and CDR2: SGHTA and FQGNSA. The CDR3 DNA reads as TGTGCCAGCAGCTCCGGGATGAGGAGGGAGCAGTACTTC. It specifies CASSSGMRREQYF.

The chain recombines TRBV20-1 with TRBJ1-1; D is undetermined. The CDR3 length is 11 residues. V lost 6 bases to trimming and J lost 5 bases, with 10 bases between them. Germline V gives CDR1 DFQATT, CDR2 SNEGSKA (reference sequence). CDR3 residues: CSAKLQTEAFF. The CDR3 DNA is TGCAGTGCCAAGTTACAGACTGAAGCTTTCTTT.

CDR3 DNA sequence: TGTGCCAGCAGTCAGGGTAGCACCGGGGAGCTGTTTTTT. It encodes CASSQGSTGELFF. V and J are TRBV28 and TRBJ2-2; maybe TRBD1 (5 bases). The CDR3 contains 13 residues. V shed 5 bases and J shed 4 bases, with 8 bases lying between them. Germline V gene lookup returns CDR1 MDHEN and CDR2 SYDVKM.

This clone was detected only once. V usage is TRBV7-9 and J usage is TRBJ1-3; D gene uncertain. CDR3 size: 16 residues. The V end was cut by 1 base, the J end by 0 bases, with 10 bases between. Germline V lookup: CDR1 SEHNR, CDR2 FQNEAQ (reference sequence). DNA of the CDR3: TGTGCCAGCAGCTTAGGGCAGCCTTCCTCTGGAAACACCATATATTTT. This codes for CASSLGQPSSGNTIYF.

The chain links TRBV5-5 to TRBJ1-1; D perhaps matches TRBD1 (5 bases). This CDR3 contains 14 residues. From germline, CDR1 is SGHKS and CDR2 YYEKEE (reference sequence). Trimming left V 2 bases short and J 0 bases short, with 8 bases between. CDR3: CASSLTGMNTEAFF. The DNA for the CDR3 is TGTGCCAGCAGCTTAACAGGAATGAACACTGAAGCTTTCTTT.

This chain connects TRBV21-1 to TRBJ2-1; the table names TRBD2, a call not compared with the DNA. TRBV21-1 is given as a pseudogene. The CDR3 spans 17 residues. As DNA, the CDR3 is TGTGCCAGCAGCGCACCCGGACTAGCGCGGATGGGCAATGAGCAGTTCTTC. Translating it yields CASSAPGLARMGNEQFF.